This is a list of T cell receptor beta chains from one sample in a study of spatial heterogeneity in lung cancer. MiXCR, run by TCRdb on the 5' RACE reads, gives a single entry per CDR3 protein. This table has 20,000 to 30,000 distinct CDR3 sequences, 9% to 10% appearing once. The sample here was PBMCs, taken at follow-up. These receptors were taken from a male donor with early-stage non-small cell lung cancer. CDR3s leave out the opening cysteine and the closing phenylalanine or tryptophan. Some rows have no size entry. The others give once, few or many, or a class for an expanded clone.

ASSRGGGTDTQY | many | TRBV3-1
ASSFSSLQGYEQY | NA | TRBV27
ASSPEPGAGYGYT | many | TRBV7-2
ASSLRKGGINQPQH | NA | TRBV28
ASSPGQLYEQY | many | TRBV7-6
SAIPVTSGGGTDTQY | NA | TRBV20-1
SEGRSSYEQY | NA | TRBV20-1
SAPDREKSYEQY | few | TRBV20-1
ASSSIKWGSTDTQY | NA | TRBV5-4
ASSLAGSGTEAF | many | TRBV7-2
ATSDRDRGSYNEQF | many | TRBV24-1
ATSRGGNTDTQY | few | TRBV15
ASSSRQGSDEQY | NA | TRBV6-5
ASRPYGTQSTDTQY | many | TRBV6-5
ASSYRAGSEEQF | few | TRBV6-5
SARIARYNEQF | few | TRBV20-1